This paragraph reports one T cell receptor (beta chain). Antigen: not known. This PCR relied on a set of 60 Vbeta primers and 13 Jbeta primers. Measured with immunoSEQ multiplex PCR; TCRdb has only the in-frame clones, and not every one. The table records about 100,000 clones, about 80% of them present only once. This record belongs to a study of cytomegalovirus exposure and HLA in healthy donors. Study-wide results and limits: The study reported that TCR beta sequences accurately predicted HLA-A and HLA-B alleles in most subjects.

This CDR3 has 13 residues. Germline values: CDR1 MNHEY, CDR2 SMNVEV (reference sequence). Trimming took off 0 bases at V and 6 bases at J, with 8 bases between the two ends. Sequencing input: PBMCs. The receptor was isolated from a man aged 40-49 years in good health and CMV-seronegative. The J gene is TRBJ1-1, the V gene TRBV27, with D unclear. DNA for the CDR3: TGTGCCAGCAGTTTATCCCCCACAGCTGAAGCTTTCTTT. Its translation is CASSLSPTAEAFF.